Sequencing of this T cell receptor beta chain was carried out in a study of long-term antiretroviral therapy in people with HIV. At survey level, the immunoSEQ assay was run in its v3.0 version. The repertoire was sequenced with immunoSEQ multiplex PCR; TCRdb's copy has only in-frame clones and lacks some. This sample has about 24,000 clones, with 79% found just once. The CDR3 totals 15 residues. Trimming cost V 4 bases and J 2 bases; bases outside gene matches: 8. The V gene's germline CDR1 is KGHSH and CDR2 LQKENI. The chain has TRBV18 and TRBJ2-7; 7 bases agree with TRBD1. The input for sequencing was unsorted PBMCs, taken 1.2 years after starting antiretroviral therapy. The sequence was obtained from a woman in her thirties or forties with HIV. This CDR3 reads CASSQGQASTYEQYF. CDR3 coding DNA: TGTGCCAGCTCACAAGGACAGGCCTCCACCTACGAGCAGTACTTC.